One and the same sample provided the 8 T cell receptor beta chains below, sequenced in a study of metastatic and nonmetastatic thyroid tumors. Thyroid surgery was performed in patients who had received no treatment beforehand. TCRdb re-analyzed the PCR reads using MiXCR. The data show about 6,200 clones, with 30% to 35% seen just once and 15% to 20% held by the top ten. Specimen: adjacent normal tissue. Receptors were obtained from a female donor with papillary thyroid cancer or a benign thyroid nodule (not recorded which). Some clones in this sample may be carry-over from other donors' samples.

This rearrangement joins TRBV7-8 to TRBJ1-1; possibly TRBD1 for D (5 bases). V dropped 4 bases and J dropped 5 bases, with 14 bases sitting between them. The V gene's germline CDR1 is SGHVS and CDR2 FQNEAQ. The CDR3 has 14 residues. The CDR3 DNA follows: TGTGCCAGCAGCTCTACTACTGGGGGAACTGAAGCTTTCTTT. The encoded protein is CASSSTTGGTEAFF.

The rearrangement links TRBV5-4 to TRBJ2-7; D perhaps matches TRBD1 (6 bases). The CDR3 spans 17 residues. The V and J ends lost 0 bases and 0 bases respectively, with 16 bases between them. Germline values: CDR1 SGHNT, CDR2 YYREEE (reference sequence). Here the CDR3 reads CASSLDRDSSTSYEQYF. CDR3 DNA sequence: TGTGCCAGCAGCTTGGACAGGGATAGCTCCACCTCCTACGAGCAGTACTTC.

This chain joins TRBV5-1 and TRBJ2-6, with a possible D match to TRBD1 (6 bases). Trimming left V 4 bases short and J 2 bases short, with 13 bases between. The CDR3 is 16 residues long. Germline lookup yields CDR1 SGHRS and CDR2 YFSETQ. The CDR3 sequence: CASSGSGHPGANVLTF. CDR3 sequence (DNA): TGCGCCAGCAGCGGTTCGGGACATCCTGGGGCCAACGTCCTGACTTTC.

The V call is TRBV20-1, the J call TRBJ2-5; TRBD1 aligns across 8 bases. The J call may be faulty, since TRBJ2-1 better matches the DNA end. The CDR3 runs to 11 residues. From germline, CDR1 is DFQATT and CDR2 SNEGSKA (reference sequence). The DNA of the CDR3 is TGCAGTGTTTTGGACAGGGACGAGCAGTTCTTC. This encodes CSVLDRDEQFF.

The V and J genes are TRBV9 and TRBJ2-1; 14 bases map to TRBD2. The CDR3 is 16 amino acids. CDR1 is SGDLS, CDR2 YYNGEE, per germline. V was pared by 4 bases and J by 10 bases, with 10 bases of the junction left unmatched. The CDR3 here is CASSPGGTSGRGEQFF. The DNA for the CDR3 is TGTGCCAGCAGCCCCGGGGGGACTAGCGGGAGAGGGGAGCAGTTCTTC.

This clone was detected a few times. The chain combines TRBV12-3 or TRBV12-4 with TRBJ2-3; weak D call: TRBD2 (6 bases). V lost 6 bases and J lost 4, with 20 bases in between. The CDR3 is 16 residues long. The CDR3 loop is CASSPSEGGESDTQYF. DNA of the CDR3: TGTGCCAGCAGCCCTTCTGAGGGAGGAGAGTCAGATACGCAGTATTTT.

The chain combines TRBV7-9 with TRBJ2-1; possibly TRBD2 for D (6 bases). This CDR3 has 12 amino acids. Germline loops: CDR1 SEHNR, CDR2 FQNEAQ (reference sequence). Trimming removed 4 bases from V and 7 bases from J, with 8 bases in between. CDR3 amino acids: CASSSLANEQFF. The CDR3 region has the DNA TGTGCCAGCAGCTCCCTAGCGAATGAGCAGTTCTTC.

As regards this clone: At one boundary the junction diverges from the germline segment, which might be a read error. The genes are TRBV7-2 and TRBJ1-2; D unclear. The CDR3 consists of 13 residues. Germline values: CDR1 SGHTA, CDR2 FQGNSA. The CDR3 sequence: CASSLAPGQGYTF. CDR3 DNA sequence: TGTGCCAGCAGCCTAGCCCCCGGTCAGGGCTACACCTTC.